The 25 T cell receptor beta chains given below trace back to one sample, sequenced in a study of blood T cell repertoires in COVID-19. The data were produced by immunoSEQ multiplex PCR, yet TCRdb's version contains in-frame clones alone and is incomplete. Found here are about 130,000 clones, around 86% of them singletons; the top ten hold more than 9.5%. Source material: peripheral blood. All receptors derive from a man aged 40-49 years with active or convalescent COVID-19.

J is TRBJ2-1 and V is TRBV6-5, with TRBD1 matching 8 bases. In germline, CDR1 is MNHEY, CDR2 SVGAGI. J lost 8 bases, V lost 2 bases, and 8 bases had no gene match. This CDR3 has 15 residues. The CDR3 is CASSYKQGDVYEQFF. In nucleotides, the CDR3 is TGTGCCAGCAGTTACAAACAGGGGGACGTTTATGAGCAGTTCTTC.

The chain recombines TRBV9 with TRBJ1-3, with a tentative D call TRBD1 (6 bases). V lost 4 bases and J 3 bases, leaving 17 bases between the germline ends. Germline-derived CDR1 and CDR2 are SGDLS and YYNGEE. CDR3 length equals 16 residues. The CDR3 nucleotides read TGTGCCAGCAGCACCCAGATCACAGGGATTGGAAACACCATATATTTT. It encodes CASSTQITGIGNTIYF.

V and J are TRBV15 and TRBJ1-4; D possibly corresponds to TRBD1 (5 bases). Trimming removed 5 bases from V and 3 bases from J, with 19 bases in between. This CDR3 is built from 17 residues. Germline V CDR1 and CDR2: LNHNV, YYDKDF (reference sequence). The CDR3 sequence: CATSSRWVLGANEKLFF. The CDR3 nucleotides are TGTGCCACCAGCTCCCGATGGGTTTTAGGGGCTAATGAAAAACTGTTTTTT.

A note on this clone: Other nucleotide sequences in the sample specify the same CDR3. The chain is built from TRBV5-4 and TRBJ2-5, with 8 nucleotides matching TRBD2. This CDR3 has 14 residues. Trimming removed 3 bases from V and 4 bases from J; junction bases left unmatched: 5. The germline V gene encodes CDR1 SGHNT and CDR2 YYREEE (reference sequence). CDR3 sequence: CASSSGGARETQYF. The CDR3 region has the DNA TGTGCCAGCAGCTCCGGGGGGGCCAGAGAGACCCAGTACTTC.

The CDR3 region has the DNA TGTGCCAGCAGCTTCGCAGGTGATAATGAAAAACTGTTTTTT. It is translated as CASSFAGDNEKLFF. The genes are TRBV7-9 and TRBJ1-4; D remains ambiguous. The CDR3 has 14 residues. From germline, CDR1 is SEHNR and CDR2 FQNEAQ (reference sequence). V was pared by 3 bases and J by 4 bases, with 9 bases between. Together with reference TRBV7-9 and TRBJ1-4, the CDR3 gives the full variable domain: DTGVSQNPRHKITKRGQNVTFRCDPISEHNRLYWYRQTLGQGPEFLTYFQNEAQLEKSRLLSDRFSAERPKGSFSTLEIQRTEQGDSAMYLCASSFAGDNEKLFFGSGTQLSVL.

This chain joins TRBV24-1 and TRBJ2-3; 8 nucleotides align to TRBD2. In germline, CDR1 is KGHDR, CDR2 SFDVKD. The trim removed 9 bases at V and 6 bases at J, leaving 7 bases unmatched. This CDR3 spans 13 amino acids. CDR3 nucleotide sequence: TGTGCCACCGCCGGGGGGGCCGCGGATACGCAGTATTTT. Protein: CATAGGAADTQYF.

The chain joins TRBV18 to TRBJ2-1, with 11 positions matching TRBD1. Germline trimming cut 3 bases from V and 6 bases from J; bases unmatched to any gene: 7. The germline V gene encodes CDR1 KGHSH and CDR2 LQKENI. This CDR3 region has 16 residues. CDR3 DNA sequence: TGTGCCAGCTCACCCCGGAGCGGACAGGGGGCCAATGAGCAGTTCTTC. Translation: CASSPRSGQGANEQFF.

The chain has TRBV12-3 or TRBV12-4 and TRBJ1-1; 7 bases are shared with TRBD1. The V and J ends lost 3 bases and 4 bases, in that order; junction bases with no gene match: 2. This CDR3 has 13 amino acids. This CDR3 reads CASSLQGVTEAFF. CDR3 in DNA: TGTGCCAGCAGTTTGCAGGGGGTCACTGAAGCTTTCTTT.

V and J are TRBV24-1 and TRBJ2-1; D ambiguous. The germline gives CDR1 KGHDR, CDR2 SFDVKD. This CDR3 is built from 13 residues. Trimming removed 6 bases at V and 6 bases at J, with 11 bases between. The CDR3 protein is CATSSGPPNEQFF. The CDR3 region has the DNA TGTGCCACCAGTTCCGGTCCACCCAATGAGCAGTTCTTC.

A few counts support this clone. CDR3 nucleotides: TGTGCCAGCAGCATTCGGACAGGGGCCAATGAGCAGTTCTTC. Amino acids: CASSIRTGANEQFF. This chain joins TRBV3-1 (or the pseudogene TRBV3-2) and TRBJ2-1; 9 positions agree with TRBD1. Germline assignment: CDR1 LGHDT and CDR2 YNNKEL (reference sequence). The CDR3 runs to 14 residues. With 5 bases clipped from V and 6 bases from J, the junction kept 5 bases outside the gene matches.

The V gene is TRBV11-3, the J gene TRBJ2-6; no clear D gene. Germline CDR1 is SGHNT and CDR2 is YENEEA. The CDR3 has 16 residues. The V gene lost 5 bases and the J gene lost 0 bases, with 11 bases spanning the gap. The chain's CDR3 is CASSLHGYSGANVLTF. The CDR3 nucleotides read TGTGCCAGCAGCCTCCACGGTTACTCTGGGGCCAACGTCCTGACTTTC.

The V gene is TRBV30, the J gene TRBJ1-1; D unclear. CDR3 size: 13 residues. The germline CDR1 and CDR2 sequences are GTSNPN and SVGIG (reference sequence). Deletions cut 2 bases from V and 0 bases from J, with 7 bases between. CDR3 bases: TGTGCCTGGAGTCGGTCCCTGAACACTGAAGCTTTCTTT. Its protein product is CAWSRSLNTEAFF.

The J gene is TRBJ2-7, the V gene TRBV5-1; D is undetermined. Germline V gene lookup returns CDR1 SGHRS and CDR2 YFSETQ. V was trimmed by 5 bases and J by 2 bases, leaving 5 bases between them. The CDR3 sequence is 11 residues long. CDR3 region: CASSSAYEQYF. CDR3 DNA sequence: TGCGCCAGCAGTTCGGCCTACGAGCAGTACTTC.

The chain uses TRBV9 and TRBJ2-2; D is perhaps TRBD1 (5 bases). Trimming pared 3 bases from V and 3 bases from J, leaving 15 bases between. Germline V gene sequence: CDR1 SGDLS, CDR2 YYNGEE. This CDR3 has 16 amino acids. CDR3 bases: TGTGCCAGCAGCGCTGGTCAACAGGCTTACACCGGGGAGCTGTTTTTT. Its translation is CASSAGQQAYTGELFF. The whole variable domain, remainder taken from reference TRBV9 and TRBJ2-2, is DSGVTQTPKHLITATGQRVTLRCSPRSGDLSVYWYQQSLDQGLQFLIQYYNGEERAKGNILERFSAQQFPDLHSELNLSSLELGDSALYFCASSAGQQAYTGELFFGEGSRLTVL.

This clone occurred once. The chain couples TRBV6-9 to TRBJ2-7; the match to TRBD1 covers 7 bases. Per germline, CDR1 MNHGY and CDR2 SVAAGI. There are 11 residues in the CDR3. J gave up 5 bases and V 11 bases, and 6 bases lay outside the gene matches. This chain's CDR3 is CAAPGQNEQYF. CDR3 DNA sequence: TGTGCCGCCCCGGGACAGAACGAGCAGTACTTC.

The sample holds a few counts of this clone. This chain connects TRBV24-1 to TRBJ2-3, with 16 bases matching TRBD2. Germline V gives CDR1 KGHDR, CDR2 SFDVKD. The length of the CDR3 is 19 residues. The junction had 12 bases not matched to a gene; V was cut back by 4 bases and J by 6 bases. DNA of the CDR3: TGTGCCACCAGTGACCCTGTGGGACTAGCGGGGGGGCAAAGGGATACGCAGTATTTT. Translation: CATSDPVGLAGGQRDTQYF.

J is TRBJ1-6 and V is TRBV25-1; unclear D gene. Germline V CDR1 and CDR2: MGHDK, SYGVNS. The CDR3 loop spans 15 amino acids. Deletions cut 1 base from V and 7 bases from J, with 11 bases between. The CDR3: CASSESSRGNSPLHF. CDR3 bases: TGTGCCAGCAGTGAATCATCCCGAGGGAATTCACCCCTCCACTTT.

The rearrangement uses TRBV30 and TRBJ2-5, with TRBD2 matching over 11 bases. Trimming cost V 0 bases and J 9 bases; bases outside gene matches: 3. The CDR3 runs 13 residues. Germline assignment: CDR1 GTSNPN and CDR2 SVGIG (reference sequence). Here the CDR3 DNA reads TGTGCCTGGAGTGTAGATAGCGGGGGGGCCCAGTACTTC. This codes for CAWSVDSGGAQYF. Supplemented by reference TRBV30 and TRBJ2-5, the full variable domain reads SQTIHQWPATLVQPVGSPLSLECTVEGTSNPNLYWYRQAAGRGLQLLFYSVGIGQISSEVPQNLSASRPQDRQFILSSKKLLLSDSGFYLCAWSVDSGGAQYFGPGTRLLVL.

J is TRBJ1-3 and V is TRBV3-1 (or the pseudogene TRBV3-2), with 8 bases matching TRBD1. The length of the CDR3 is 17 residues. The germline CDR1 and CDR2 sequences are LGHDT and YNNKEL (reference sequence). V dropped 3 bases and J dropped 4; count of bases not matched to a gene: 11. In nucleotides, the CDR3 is TGTGCCAGCAGCCAGGGTCTCAGGGGGCATAGGGGAAACACCATATATTTT. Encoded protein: CASSQGLRGHRGNTIYF.

As DNA, the CDR3 is TGTGCCAGCAGCCAAATAGCGGGGTACGAGCAGTACTTC. Residues: CASSQIAGYEQYF. The chain employs TRBV3-1 (or the pseudogene TRBV3-2) and TRBJ2-7; 8 nucleotides line up with TRBD2. This CDR3 has 13 amino acids. Germline CDR1 LGHDT, CDR2 YNNKEL (reference sequence). V lost 2 bases to trimming and J lost 4 bases; unmatched junction nucleotides: 1.

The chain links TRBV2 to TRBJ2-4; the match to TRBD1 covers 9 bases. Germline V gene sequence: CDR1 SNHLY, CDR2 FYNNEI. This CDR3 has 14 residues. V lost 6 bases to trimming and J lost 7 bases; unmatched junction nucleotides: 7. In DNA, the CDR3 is TGTGCCAGCAGAGTACAGGGGGCTAGCAACATTCAGTACTTC. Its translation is CASRVQGASNIQYF.

The CDR3 coding sequence is TGTGCCAGCAGTGAATTTGCGGGGTTGGGCACTGAAGCTTTCTTT. Translation gives CASSEFAGLGTEAFF. This chain uses TRBV25-1 with TRBJ1-1; D is unresolved. In germline, CDR1 is MGHDK, CDR2 SYGVNS. This CDR3 is built from 15 residues. Between the trimmed V and J ends, which lost 1 base and 4 bases, there was a span of 13 bases.

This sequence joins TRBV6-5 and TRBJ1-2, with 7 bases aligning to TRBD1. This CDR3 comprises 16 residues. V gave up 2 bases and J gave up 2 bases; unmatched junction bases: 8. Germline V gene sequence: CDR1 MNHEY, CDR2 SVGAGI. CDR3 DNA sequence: TGTGCCAGCAGTTACGATGGACAGGTAGCCAACTATGGCTACACCTTC. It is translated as CASSYDGQVANYGYTF.

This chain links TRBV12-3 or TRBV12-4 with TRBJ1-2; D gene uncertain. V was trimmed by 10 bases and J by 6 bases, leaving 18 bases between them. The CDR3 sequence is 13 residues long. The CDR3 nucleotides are TGTGCCATCATGATAGAGCGAATCCATGGCTACACCTTC. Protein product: CAIMIERIHGYTF.

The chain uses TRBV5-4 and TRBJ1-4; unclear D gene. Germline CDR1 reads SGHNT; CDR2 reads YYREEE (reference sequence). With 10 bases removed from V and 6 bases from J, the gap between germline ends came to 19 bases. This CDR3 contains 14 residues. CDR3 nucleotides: TGTGCCTGCGGCCGGGGTGGGGAATATGAAAAACTGTTTTTT. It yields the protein CACGRGGEYEKLFF.